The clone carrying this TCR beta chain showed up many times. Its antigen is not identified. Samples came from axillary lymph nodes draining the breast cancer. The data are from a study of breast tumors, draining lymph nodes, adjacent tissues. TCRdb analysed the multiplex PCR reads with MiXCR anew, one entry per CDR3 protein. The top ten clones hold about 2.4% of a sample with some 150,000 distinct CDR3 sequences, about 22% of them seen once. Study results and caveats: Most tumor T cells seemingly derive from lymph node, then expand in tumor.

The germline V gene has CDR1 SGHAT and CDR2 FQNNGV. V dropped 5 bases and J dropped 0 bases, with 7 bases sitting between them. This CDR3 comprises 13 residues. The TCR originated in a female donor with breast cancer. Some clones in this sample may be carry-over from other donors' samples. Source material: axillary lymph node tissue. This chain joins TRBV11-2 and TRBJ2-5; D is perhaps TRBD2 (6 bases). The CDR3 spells CASSRLDQETQYF. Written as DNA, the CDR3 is TGTGCCAGCAGCCGACTAGACCAAGAGACCCAGTACTTC.